This T cell receptor (beta chain) comes out of a study of blood T cell repertoires in COVID-19. About the research overall: Both acute and convalescent COVID-19 samples were obtained from the United States, Italy and Spain. T cells, B-cell-depleted T cells, or PBMCs supplied cDNA or gDNA.

V was pared by 4 bases and J by 9 bases, with 11 bases between. CDR3 length equals 13 residues. Germline V gene lookup returns CDR1 SGDLS and CDR2 YYNGEE. Original analysis: The authors estimated nucleated cell counts from reference gene primer amplification. Produced via immunoSEQ multiplex PCR; TCRdb's table is partial and in-frame only. V, J and clone size reflect that table, while D and trimming were determined from the DNA. Counted here are nearly 90,000 clones, roughly 88% occurring once; the ten biggest clones make up 0.47%. V usage is TRBV9 and J usage is TRBJ1-6, with D unresolved. The sample comprised peripheral blood. This sequence was found in a man in his sixties with acute or convalescent COVID-19. CDR3: CASSTGVVSPLHF. CDR3 bases: TGTGCCAGCAGCACCGGGGTGGTTTCACCCCTCCACTTT. Full variable domain (rest looked up from reference TRBV9 and TRBJ1-6): DSGVTQTPKHLITATGQRVTLRCSPRSGDLSVYWYQQSLDQGLQFLIQYYNGEERAKGNILERFSAQQFPDLHSELNLSSLELGDSALYFCASSTGVVSPLHFGNGTRLTVT.